Listed below are T cell receptor beta chains from one sample, sequenced in a study of Graves' ophthalmopathy and Graves' hyperthyroidism. A single record per CDR3 protein comes from TCRdb applying MiXCR to the multiplex PCR reads. The sample consists of approximately 640,000 distinct CDR3 sequences, about 40% of them appearing once. Sequenced: peripheral blood. The source is an adult man with Graves' ophthalmopathy. CDR3s include the opening cysteine and the closing phenylalanine or tryptophan. The D gene is left open where the match is weak. Clone size is shown for a subset of rows, as once, few, many or a class of expanded clone.

>TRBJ1-2|TRBV25-1|.|.
TGTGCCAGCAGCTACTCCGGGCGCTCGTATGGCTACACCTTC
CASSYSGRSYGYTF
>TRBJ2-2|TRBV24-1|TRBD1|few
TGTGCCACCAGTGATTTGCTCTACCGGGACAGGGGGATTGGCGGGGAGCTGTTTTTT
CATSDLLYRDRGIGGELFF
>TRBJ1-2|TRBV9|.|.
TGTGCCAGCAGCCCGCGGGGGCAGGGTGGCTACACCTTC
CASSPRGQGGYTF
>TRBJ2-7|TRBV5-1|.|few
TGCGCCAGCAGCACCGGGGCCGGGTCCTACGAGCAGTACTTC
CASSTGAGSYEQYF
>TRBJ2-5|TRBV6-6|.|many
TGTGCCAGCAGTGAGAGGGGGGTCCAAGAGACCCAGTACTTC
CASSERGVQETQYF
>TRBJ2-5|TRBV4-2|.|few
TGTGCCAGCAGCCGAAACCTGGGAGACCAAGAGACCCAGTACTTC
CASSRNLGDQETQYF
>TRBJ1-2|TRBV29-1|.|once
TGCAGCTCCCAAGAATACGGCGCTAACTATGGCTACACCTTC
CSSQEYGANYGYTF
>TRBJ2-7|TRBV29-1|.|many
TGCAGCGTCGTAGTCAGCACCTACGAGCAGTACTTC
CSVVVSTYEQYF
>TRBJ2-7|TRBV5-1|TRBD1|.
TGCGCCAGCAGTTATCCCGGGACAGGGTCCCGCGAGCAGTACTTC
CASSYPGTGSREQYF
>TRBJ2-7|TRBV9|TRBD1|few
TGTGCCAGCAGCGTAGACGGGGGACAGGGGCAGGACGAGCAGTACTTC
CASSVDGGQGQDEQYF
>TRBJ2-7|TRBV6-2/TRBV6-3|.|.
TGTGCCAGCAGTTCGGCAGGGACGTCCTACGAGCAGTACTTC
CASSSAGTSYEQYF
>TRBJ1-5|TRBV29-1|.|.
TGCAGCTCACGGGGGGGTCAGCCCCAGCATTTT
CSSRGGQPQHF
>TRBJ1-5|TRBV6-1|TRBD1|many
TGTGCCAGCAGTGAATGGAGGGGGCCGCAGCCCCAGCATTTT
CASSEWRGPQPQHF
>TRBJ2-6|TRBV7-3|TRBD1|once
TGTGCCAGCAGCTTAAACCCGACAGGGGACTCTGGGGCCAACGTCCTGACTTTC
CASSLNPTGDSGANVLTF
>TRBJ2-3|TRBV7-2|TRBD2|.
TGTGCCAGCAGCGTAGGTGTAGCGGGGTCAGCAGATACGCAGTATTTT
CASSVGVAGSADTQYF
>TRBJ2-6|TRBV14|.|.
TGTGCCAGCAGCCATGGACGCTCTGGGGCCAACGTCCTGACTTTC
CASSHGRSGANVLTF
>TRBJ1-1|TRBV12-3/TRBV12-4|.|many
TGTGCCAGCAGTTACGAGAACACTGAAGCTTTCTTT
CASSYENTEAFF
>TRBJ2-5|TRBV7-9|TRBD2|.
TGTGCCAGCAGCTCCTCGACTAGCGGGGGACCGCAAGAGACCCAGTACTTC
CASSSSTSGGPQETQYF
>TRBJ1-2|TRBV7-2|.|.
TGTGCCTGGAGTGGAGGGGGATTCGGCTACACCTTC
CAWSGGGFGYTF
>TRBJ1-4|TRBV19|.|many
TGTGCCAGTGCAAGCGCAATCGGGGAAAAACTGTTTTTT
CASASAIGEKLFF
>TRBJ1-1|TRBV29-1|.|many
TGCAGCGTTGTTTTTTTTGCGAACACTGAAGCTTTCTTT
CSVVFFANTEAFF
>TRBJ1-2|TRBV25-1|TRBD1|.
TGTGCCAGCAGTGATACCGGGACAGCTGATGGCTACACCTTC
CASSDTGTADGYTF
>TRBJ2-5|TRBV3-1|.|few
TGTGCCAGCAGCCAAGTAGGAGTAGCGTCGCAGACCCAGTACTTC
CASSQVGVASQTQYF
>TRBJ1-5|TRBV24-1|.|.
TGTGCCACCAGTGAGCGGGACTCCGCTCAGCCCCAGCATTTT
CATSERDSAQPQHF
>TRBJ1-2|TRBV10-3|.|few
TGTGCCATCAGTGAGTCGGAGGGCAACTATGGCTACACCTTC
CAISESEGNYGYTF
>TRBJ1-1|TRBV5-1|.|.
TGCGCCAGCAGCTTGGCCGAAGCCTGGGACCGGAACACTGAAGCTTTCTTT
CASSLAEAWDRNTEAFF
>TRBJ1-6|TRBV12-3/TRBV12-4|.|.
TGTGCCAGCAGCTTATGGGGCGGCTCCCCCCTCCACTTT
CASSLWGGSPLHF
>TRBJ2-2|TRBV2|.|.
TGTGCCAGCAGAATTGACGGTAGTGGTCACACCGGGGAGCTGTTTTTT
CASRIDGSGHTGELFF
>TRBJ2-5|TRBV5-1|TRBD1|.
TGCGCCAGCAGCGTGCGGGACAGGGGAGAGACCCAGTACTTC
CASSVRDRGETQYF
>TRBJ2-3|TRBV19|.|.
TGTGCCAGTAGTATGGAGACCTACACAGATACGCAGTATTTT
CASSMETYTDTQYF
>TRBJ1-3|TRBV19|.|many
TGTGCCAGTAGGTTTGGAAACACCATATATTTT
CASRFGNTIYF
>TRBJ2-5|TRBV20-1|.|.
TGCAGTGCCCCTGAGGGGGGTCCCAATCAGCCCCAGTACTTC
CSAPEGGPNQPQYF
>TRBJ2-7|TRBV5-1|.|.
TGCGCCAGCAGCTTGGATCGTTGGTTCGGCTCCTACGAGCAGTACTTC
CASSLDRWFGSYEQYF
>TRBJ2-2|TRBV7-9|.|many
TGTGCCAGCAGCTTGGTGGACACGACGAACACCGGGGAGCTGTTTTTT
CASSLVDTTNTGELFF
>TRBJ1-2|TRBV7-9|TRBD1|.
TGTGCCAGCAGATCGGACAGGGTGTTCGGCTACACCTTC
CASRSDRVFGYTF
>TRBJ1-1|TRBV6-5|.|few
TGTGCCAGCAGTTACGGGGGGGGGGCGGACAACACTGAAGCTTTCTTT
CASSYGGGADNTEAFF
>TRBJ2-5|TRBV7-1|.|.
TGTGCCAGCAGCCCCGAGACTAGTAATTCGGTGGAGACCCAGTACTTC
CASSPETSNSVETQYF
>TRBJ1-3|TRBV2|.|.
TGTGCCAGCAGTGAATTGGGCACGCTCTCTGGAAACACCATATATTTT
CASSELGTLSGNTIYF
>TRBJ1-2|TRBV9|.|.
TGTGCCAGCAGCGAGGGGGGAAGGGGGACAAGCTATGGCTACACCTTC
CASSEGGRGTSYGYTF